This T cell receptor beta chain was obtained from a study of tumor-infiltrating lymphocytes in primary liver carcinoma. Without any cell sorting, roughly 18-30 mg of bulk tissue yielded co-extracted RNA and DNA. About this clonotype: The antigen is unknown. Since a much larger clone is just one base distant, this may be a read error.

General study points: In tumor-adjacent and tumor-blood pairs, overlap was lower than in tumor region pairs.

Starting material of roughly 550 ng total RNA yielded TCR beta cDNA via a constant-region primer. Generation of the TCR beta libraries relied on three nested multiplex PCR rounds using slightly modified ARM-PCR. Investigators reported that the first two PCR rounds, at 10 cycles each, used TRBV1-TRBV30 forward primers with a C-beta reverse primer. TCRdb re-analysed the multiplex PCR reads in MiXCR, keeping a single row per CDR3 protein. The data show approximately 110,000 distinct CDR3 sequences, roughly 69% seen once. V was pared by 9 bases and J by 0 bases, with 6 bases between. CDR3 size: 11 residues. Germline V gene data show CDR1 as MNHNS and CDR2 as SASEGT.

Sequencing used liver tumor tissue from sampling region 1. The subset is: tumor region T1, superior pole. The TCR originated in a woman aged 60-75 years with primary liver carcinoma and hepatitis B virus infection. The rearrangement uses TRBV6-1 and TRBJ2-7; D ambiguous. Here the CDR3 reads CASTHSYEQYF. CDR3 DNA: TGTGCCAGTACACACTCCTACGAGCAGTACTTC.